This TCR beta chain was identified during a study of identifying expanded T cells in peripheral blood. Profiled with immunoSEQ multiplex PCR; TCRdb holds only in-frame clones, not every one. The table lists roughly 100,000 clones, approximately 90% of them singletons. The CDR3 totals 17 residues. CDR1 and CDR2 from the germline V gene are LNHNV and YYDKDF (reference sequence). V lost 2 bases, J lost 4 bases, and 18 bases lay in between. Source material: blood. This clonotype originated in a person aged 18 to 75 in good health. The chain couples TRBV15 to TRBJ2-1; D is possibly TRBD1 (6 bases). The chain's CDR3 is CATSRFPSSTGYNEQFF. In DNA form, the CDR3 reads TGTGCCACCAGCAGATTCCCCTCATCTACAGGGTACAATGAGCAGTTCTTC. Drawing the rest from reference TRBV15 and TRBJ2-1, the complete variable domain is DAMVIQNPRYQVTQFGKPVTLSCSQTLNHNVMYWYQQKSSQAPKLLFHYYDKDFNNEADTPDNFQSRRPNTSFCFLDIRSPGLGDTAMYLCATSRFPSSTGYNEQFFGPGTRLTVL.